What follows describes a single TCR beta chain. What it binds is unknown. RNA totalling about 0.45 to 1 ug underwent reverse transcription with random hexamers. TCRdb reprocessed the immunoSEQ multiplex PCR reads with MiXCR, giving one entry per CDR3 protein. The sample consists of approximately 180,000 distinct CDR3 sequences, approximately 95% of them appearing once. This entry comes from a study of CD8 T cells in Susac syndrome. Study-wide findings and caveats: The TCR sequencing and HLA analysis in the study involved a relatively small number of individuals, as the study acknowledged.

Trimming removed 1 base at V and 9 bases at J, with 18 bases between. This CDR3 has 15 residues. Per the germline V gene, CDR1 is LGHNT and CDR2 is FRNRAP. This receptor was identified in a human donor with multiple sclerosis. V is TRBV12-5 and J is TRBJ2-5; D remains unclear. The sample consisted of CD4+ T cells from PBMCs. CDR3 sequence reads: CASGLEVGPGTAQYF. The CDR3 nucleotides read TGTGCTAGTGGTTTGGAAGTCGGTCCCGGAACGGCCCAGTACTTC.